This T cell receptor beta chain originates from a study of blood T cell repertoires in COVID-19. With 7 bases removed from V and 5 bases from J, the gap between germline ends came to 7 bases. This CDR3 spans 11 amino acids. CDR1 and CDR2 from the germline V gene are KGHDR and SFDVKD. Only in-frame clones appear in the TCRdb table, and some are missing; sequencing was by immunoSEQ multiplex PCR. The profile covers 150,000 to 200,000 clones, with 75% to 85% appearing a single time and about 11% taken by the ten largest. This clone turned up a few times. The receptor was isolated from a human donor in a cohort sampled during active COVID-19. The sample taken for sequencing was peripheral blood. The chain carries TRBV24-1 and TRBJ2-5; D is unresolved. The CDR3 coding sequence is TGTGCCACCAGCCACGCGGAGACCCAGTACTTC. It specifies CATSHAETQYF.